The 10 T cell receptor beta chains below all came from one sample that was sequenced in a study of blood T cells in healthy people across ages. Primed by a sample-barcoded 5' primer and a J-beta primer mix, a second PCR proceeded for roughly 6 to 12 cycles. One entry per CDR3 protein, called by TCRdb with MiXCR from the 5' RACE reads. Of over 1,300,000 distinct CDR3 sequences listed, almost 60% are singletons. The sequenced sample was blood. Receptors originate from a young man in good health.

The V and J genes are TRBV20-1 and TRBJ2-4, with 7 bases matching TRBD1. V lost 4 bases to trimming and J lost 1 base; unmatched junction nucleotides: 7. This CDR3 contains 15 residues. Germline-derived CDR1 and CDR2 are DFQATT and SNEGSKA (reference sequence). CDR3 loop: CSATTQGDAKNIQYF. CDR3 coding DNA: TGCAGTGCTACAACTCAGGGGGATGCCAAAAACATTCAGTACTTC.

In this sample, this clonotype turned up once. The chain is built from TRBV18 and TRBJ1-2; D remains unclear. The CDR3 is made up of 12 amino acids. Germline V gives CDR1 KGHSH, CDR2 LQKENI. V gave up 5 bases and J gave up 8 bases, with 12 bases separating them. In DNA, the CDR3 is TGTGCCAGCTCAACCGGGAGTAAAGGCTACACCTTC. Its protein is CASSTGSKGYTF.

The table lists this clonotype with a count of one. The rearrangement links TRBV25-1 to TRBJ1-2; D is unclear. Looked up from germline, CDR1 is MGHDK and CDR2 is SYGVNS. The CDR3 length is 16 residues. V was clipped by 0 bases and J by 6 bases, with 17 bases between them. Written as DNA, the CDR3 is TGTGCCAGCAGTGAATACAGAGACATTTTTGAGGATGGCTACACCTTC. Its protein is CASSEYRDIFEDGYTF.

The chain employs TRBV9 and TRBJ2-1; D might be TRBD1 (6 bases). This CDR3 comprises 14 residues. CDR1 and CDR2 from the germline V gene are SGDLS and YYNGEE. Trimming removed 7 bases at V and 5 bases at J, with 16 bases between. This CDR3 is CASGRGGSNNEQFF. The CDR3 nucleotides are TGTGCCAGCGGGAGAGGGGGATCAAACAATGAGCAGTTCTTC.

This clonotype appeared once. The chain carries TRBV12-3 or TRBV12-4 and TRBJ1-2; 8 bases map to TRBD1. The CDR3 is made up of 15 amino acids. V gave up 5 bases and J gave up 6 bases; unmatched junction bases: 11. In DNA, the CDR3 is TGTGCCAGCAGTCCGGGCTCCGGGACAGGCGATGGCTACACCTTC. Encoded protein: CASSPGSGTGDGYTF.

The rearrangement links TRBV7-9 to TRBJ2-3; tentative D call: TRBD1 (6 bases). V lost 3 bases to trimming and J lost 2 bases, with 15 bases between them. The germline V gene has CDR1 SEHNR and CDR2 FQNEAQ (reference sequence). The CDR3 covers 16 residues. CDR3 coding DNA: TGTGCCAGCAGCTTGGGGACACGCAGACACACAGATACGCAGTATTTT. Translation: CASSLGTRRHTDTQYF.

The CDR3 spells CASQRLSSYNSPLHF. The CDR3 coding sequence is TGTGCCAGCCAACGACTGAGCTCCTATAATTCACCCCTCCACTTT. The chain combines TRBV28 with TRBJ1-6; no definite D call. The germline gives CDR1 MDHEN, CDR2 SYDVKM. V lost 8 bases and J 0 bases, leaving 11 bases between the germline ends. CDR3 size: 15 residues.

The CDR3, as DNA: TGTGCCAGCAGCAGACGGACAGGGGGCGTAGAGACCCAGTACTTC. This translates into CASSRRTGGVETQYF. This sequence joins TRBV5-5 and TRBJ2-7; 11 bases line up with TRBD1. The J call could be wrong; TRBJ2-5 is a better fit for the DNA end. This CDR3 comprises 15 residues. The germline gives CDR1 SGHKS, CDR2 YYEKEE (reference sequence).

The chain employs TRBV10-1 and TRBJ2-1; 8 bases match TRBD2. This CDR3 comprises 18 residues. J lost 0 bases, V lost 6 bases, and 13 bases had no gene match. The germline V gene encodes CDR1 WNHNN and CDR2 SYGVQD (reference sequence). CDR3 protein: CASSQYLSGGASYNEQFF. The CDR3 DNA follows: TGCGCCAGCAGCCAATACCTCAGCGGGGGTGCCTCCTACAATGAGCAGTTCTTC.

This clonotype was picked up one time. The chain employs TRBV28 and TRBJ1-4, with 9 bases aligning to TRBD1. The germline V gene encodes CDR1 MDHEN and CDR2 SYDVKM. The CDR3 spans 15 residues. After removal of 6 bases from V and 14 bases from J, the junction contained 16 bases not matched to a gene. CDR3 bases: TGTGCCAGCAGCCTTCGTCCCGGGACAGGGTCTCCGCTGTTTTTT. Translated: CASSLRPGTGSPLFF.